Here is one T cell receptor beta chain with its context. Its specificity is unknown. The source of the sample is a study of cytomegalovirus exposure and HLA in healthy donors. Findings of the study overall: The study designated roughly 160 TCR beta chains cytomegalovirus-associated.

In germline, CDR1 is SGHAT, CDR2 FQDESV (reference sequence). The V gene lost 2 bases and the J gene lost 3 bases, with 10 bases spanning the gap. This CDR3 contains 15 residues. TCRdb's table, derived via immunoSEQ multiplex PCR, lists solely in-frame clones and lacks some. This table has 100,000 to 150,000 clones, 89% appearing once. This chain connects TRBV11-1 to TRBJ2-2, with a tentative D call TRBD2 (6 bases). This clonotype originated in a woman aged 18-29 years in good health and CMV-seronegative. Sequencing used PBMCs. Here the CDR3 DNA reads TGTGCCAGCAGCTTACTGCCGGGGGACACCGGGGAGCTGTTTTTT. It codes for CASSLLPGDTGELFF.